These 18 T cell receptor beta chains originate from one sample sequenced in a study of post-analysis software for immune sequencing data. General observations from the study: Relative to controls, patients had about 5 TRBV segments at higher frequency, with TRBV5-6, TRBV5-1 and TRBV20-1 among these.

The TCR beta cDNA libraries contained unique molecular identifiers. In TCRdb, the PCR reads were re-called with MiXCR into one record per CDR3 protein. The sample consists of roughly 700,000 distinct CDR3 sequences, about 32% of them appearing once. These receptors' antigens are unknown. Specimen: blood. The origin of the receptors is a girl between 5 and 17 years old with multiple sclerosis.

This clonotype was seen a handful of times. The rearrangement links TRBV9 to TRBJ2-3; D unclear. The V gene lost 1 base and the J gene lost 1 base, with 7 bases spanning the gap. This CDR3 region has 14 residues. Germline assignment: CDR1 SGDLS and CDR2 YYNGEE. In nucleotides, the CDR3 is TGTGCCAGCAGCGTACGAGATGGCACAGATACGCAGTATTTT. Translated, it gives CASSVRDGTDTQYF.

CDR3 nucleotides: TGTGCCAGCACCCGGACTGATGGGGAGCAGTTCTTC. Protein: CASTRTDGEQFF. The chain joins TRBV6-1 to TRBJ2-1; D may be TRBD2 (5 bases). The germline V gene encodes CDR1 MNHNS and CDR2 SASEGT. V lost 7 bases and J lost 10, with 14 bases in between. CDR3 size: 12 residues.

In this sample, this clonotype turned up a few times. The chain combines TRBV5-1 with TRBJ2-1; 8 bases map to TRBD2. This CDR3 has 14 amino acids. The germline gives CDR1 SGHRS, CDR2 YFSETQ. With 3 bases clipped from V and 4 bases from J, the junction kept 3 bases outside the gene matches. CDR3 in amino acids: CASSSGLGYNEQFF. The CDR3 nucleotides read TGCGCCAGCAGCTCGGGACTAGGGTACAATGAGCAGTTCTTC.

The V call is TRBV20-1, the J call TRBJ1-5, with D tentatively TRBD1 (6 bases). V lost 4 bases and J lost 5, with 12 bases in between. Germline V gives CDR1 DFQATT, CDR2 SNEGSKA (reference sequence). The CDR3 loop spans 13 amino acids. CDR3 nucleotides: TGCAGTGCTACAGGACAGTTAGATCAGCCCCAGCATTTT. It encodes CSATGQLDQPQHF.

Note on this clonotype: A much larger clone lies a single base off, so this may be a read error. Here the CDR3 omits its conserved ending phenylalanine or tryptophan, so a read error is the likely source. The V call is TRBV20-1, the J call TRBJ2-1, with a possible D match to TRBD1 (5 bases). CDR1 and CDR2 from the germline V gene are DFQATT and SNEGSKA (reference sequence). V was shortened by 5 bases and J by 4 bases, with 12 bases between the two germline ends. This CDR3 region has 13 residues. This CDR3 reads CSAPRGAYNEQFV. The CDR3, as DNA: TGCAGTGCTCCTAGGGGCGCTTACAATGAGCAGTTCGTC.

CDR3 region: CSVEDRKGYDGSYGYTF. CDR3 coding DNA: TGCAGCGTTGAAGATCGCAAAGGCTACGACGGGAGCTATGGCTACACCTTC. The J gene is TRBJ1-2, the V gene TRBV29-1; no reliable D call. CDR1 is SQVTM and CDR2 is ANQGSEA in the germline V gene. The CDR3 runs 17 residues. V was trimmed by 0 bases and J by 4 bases, leaving 21 bases between them.

This chain joins TRBV7-2 and TRBJ2-4, with D unclear. The CDR3 loop spans 12 amino acids. Germline CDR1 and CDR2: SGHTA and FQGNSA. The V end lost 6 bases, the J end lost 9 bases, and 12 bases lay between the germline ends. The chain's CDR3 is CASRNPDGIQYF. The DNA of the CDR3 is TGTGCCAGCAGGAACCCGGACGGCATTCAGTACTTC. Complete variable domain (other parts from reference TRBV7-2 and TRBJ2-4): GAGVSQSPSNKVTEKGKDVELRCDPISGHTALYWYRQSLGQGLEFLIYFQGNSAPDKSGLPSDRFSAERTGGSVSTLTIQRTQQEDSAVYLCASRNPDGIQYFGAGTRLSVL.

The gene calls are TRBV12-3 or TRBV12-4 and TRBJ2-4, with D perhaps matching TRBD2 (5 bases). The CDR3 totals 16 residues. Trimming took off 6 bases at V and 0 bases at J, with 15 bases between the two ends. The CDR3 nucleotides read TGTGCCAGCAGCTCCTCGGCCGGGGTAGCCAAAAACATTCAGTACTTC. This codes for CASSSSAGVAKNIQYF.

This clonotype was counted a few times. The V and J genes are TRBV20-1 and TRBJ1-6; D is unresolved. The V end was cut by 4 bases, the J end by 7 bases, with 14 bases between. CDR1 and CDR2 (germline): DFQATT, SNEGSKA (reference sequence). There are 14 residues in the CDR3. The chain's CDR3 is CSAIHLVGNSPLHF. CDR3 bases: TGCAGTGCTATTCACTTAGTGGGAAATTCACCCCTCCACTTT.

V is TRBV15 and J is TRBJ2-6; D is undetermined. Between the trimmed V and J ends, which lost 0 bases and 4 bases, there was a span of 16 bases. The germline V gene encodes CDR1 LNHNV and CDR2 YYDKDF (reference sequence). CDR3 length: 18 residues. The DNA of the CDR3 is TGTGCCACCAGCAGAGATCTGAACGTGATGAGGGGGGCCAACGTCCTGACTTTC. This gives the protein CATSRDLNVMRGANVLTF.

This chain joins TRBV10-3 and TRBJ1-5; a weak D match, TRBD1 (5 bases). V lost 2 bases and J lost 2, with 10 bases in between. Germline V gene lookup returns CDR1 ENHRY and CDR2 SYGVKD. The CDR3 covers 15 residues. The CDR3 DNA follows: TGTGCCATCAGTGAGAGGGGCGATCGCAATCAGCCCCAGCATTTT. Translating gives CAISERGDRNQPQHF.

This clonotype was seen a handful of times. V gene TRBV12-3 or TRBV12-4 combines with J gene TRBJ2-7; D is perhaps TRBD1 (5 bases). The CDR3 spans 14 residues. Trimming removed 2 bases from V and 1 base from J, with 9 bases in between. The CDR3 protein is CASSLRGDSYEQYF. The CDR3 bases are TGTGCCAGCAGTTTAAGGGGCGATTCCTACGAGCAGTACTTC.

This clonotype was seen ten or more times. The chain recombines TRBV7-2 with TRBJ2-3; 13 nucleotides line up with TRBD2. The germline V gene encodes CDR1 SGHTA and CDR2 FQGNSA. The CDR3 runs to 19 residues. V gave up 2 bases and J gave up 2 bases; unmatched junction bases: 10. Here the CDR3 DNA reads TGTGCCAGCAGCTTAATAGGACTAGCGGGGGATGCTTACACAGATACGCAGTATTTT. Its translation is CASSLIGLAGDAYTDTQYF.

This clonotype was seen a handful of times. This chain uses TRBV9 with TRBJ2-3; 9 bases are a match to TRBD2. Trimming cost V 3 bases and J 8 bases; bases outside gene matches: 13. The CDR3 sequence is 16 residues long. In germline, CDR1 is SGDLS, CDR2 YYNGEE. The CDR3 is CASSDILGGSGSTQYF. The CDR3 DNA reads TGTGCCAGCAGCGACATCTTGGGTGGTAGCGGGAGTACGCAGTATTTT.

This clonotype was detected a few times. This chain joins TRBV7-2 and TRBJ1-6; D is uncertain. CDR3 length equals 14 residues. CDR1 SGHTA and CDR2 FQGNSA come from the germline V gene. V was pared by 0 bases and J by 7 bases, with 7 bases between. The CDR3 nucleotides are TGTGCCAGCAGCTTAGCCTCTCGGAATTCACCCCTCCACTTT. Protein sequence: CASSLASRNSPLHF.

This clonotype was observed a few times. This sequence joins TRBV6-5 and TRBJ2-7; 7 bases agree with TRBD2. This CDR3 contains 16 residues. CDR1 and CDR2 from the germline V gene are MNHEY and SVGAGI. After removal of 5 bases from V and 5 bases from J, the junction contained 15 bases not matched to a gene. DNA of the CDR3: TGTGCCAGCAGTCACCGACCTGGGCGGGAGTTCCACGAGCAGTACTTC. Translation gives CASSHRPGREFHEQYF.

The chain recombines TRBV7-2 with TRBJ2-5; D possibly uses TRBD1 or TRBD2 (6 bases each). CDR1 SGHTA and CDR2 FQGNSA come from the germline V gene. The CDR3 covers 14 residues. Trimming shortened V by 5 bases and J by 4 bases, and 14 bases separated the two germline ends. The CDR3 loop is CASSQRTGAETQYF. The CDR3 region has the DNA TGTGCCAGCAGCCAACGCACGGGGGCAGAGACCCAGTACTTC.

This clonotype has at least ten counts. V is TRBV20-1 and J is TRBJ2-5; D gene ambiguous. CDR1 and CDR2 from the germline V gene are DFQATT and SNEGSKA (reference sequence). The CDR3 length is 11 residues. V lost 3 bases and J 4 bases, leaving 6 bases between the germline ends. This CDR3 is CSASNAETQYF. The CDR3 nucleotides are TGCAGTGCTAGCAATGCAGAGACCCAGTACTTC.